The next 28 T cell receptor beta chains were all read from a single sample in a study of control samples from healthy donors and cancer patients. Produced via immunoSEQ multiplex PCR; TCRdb's table is partial and in-frame only. The sample has approximately 70,000 clones, 83% seen once. Sequenced material: blood. Receptor source: a man aged 60 to 69 in good health.

CDR3 nucleotide sequence: TGCGCCAGCAGCCAAAACAAAGGGGGAGAGGACACCGGGGAGCTGTTTTTT. Translating it yields CASSQNKGGEDTGELFF. The chain employs TRBV4-1 and TRBJ2-2; D perhaps matches TRBD1 (6 bases). Trimming removed 2 bases from V and 3 bases from J, with 16 bases in between. Germline-derived CDR1 and CDR2 are MGHRA and YSYEKL. The CDR3 runs 17 residues.

The rearrangement joins TRBV18 to TRBJ2-3, with 8 bases lining up with TRBD2. V lost 4 bases, J lost 0 bases, and 6 bases stayed unmatched. Per germline, CDR1 KGHSH and CDR2 LQKENI. The CDR3 is made up of 16 amino acids. This CDR3 is CASSRTSGGSTDTQYF. CDR3 in DNA: TGTGCCAGCTCACGTACTAGCGGAGGTAGCACAGATACGCAGTATTTT.

This chain links TRBV6-5 with TRBJ1-5; 9 nucleotides line up with TRBD1. The CDR3 consists of 15 residues. The germline V gene encodes CDR1 MNHEY and CDR2 SVGAGI. After removal of 6 bases from V and 4 bases from J, the junction contained 7 bases not matched to a gene. The CDR3 bases are TGTGCCAGCAGAAACACCGGGACAGGGAATCAGCCCCAGCATTTT. Translation gives CASRNTGTGNQPQHF.

This chain joins TRBV7-8 and TRBJ1-3; D not certain. V was cut by 5 bases and J by 7 bases, with 30 bases left in between. The CDR3 consists of 19 residues. Germline V gene lookup returns CDR1 SGHVS and CDR2 FQNEAQ. The DNA for the CDR3 is TGTGCCAGCAGCCCCCGGCTAGAAAACAGAGCAGACTTAAGGAACACCATATATTTT. This sequence encodes CASSPRLENRADLRNTIYF.

This chain joins TRBV6-2 or TRBV6-3 and TRBJ2-7; possibly TRBD2 for D (6 bases). This CDR3 has 15 residues. V lost 4 bases and J lost 6, with 19 bases in between. CDR1 is MNHEY and CDR2 is SVGEGT in the germline V gene. Here the CDR3 reads CASSSSVGGVREQYF. The DNA of the CDR3 is TGTGCCAGCAGTTCCTCGGTGGGAGGCGTTCGCGAGCAGTACTTC.

V usage is TRBV19 and J usage is TRBJ2-1; the D gene is possibly TRBD2 (6 bases). CDR1 and CDR2 from the germline V gene are LNHDA and SQIVND (reference sequence). The length of the CDR3 is 15 residues. V lost 3 bases, J lost 4 bases, and 13 bases lay in between. CDR3 in amino acids: CASSITGVPYNEQFF. Here the CDR3 DNA reads TGTGCCAGTAGTATCACGGGAGTGCCTTACAATGAGCAGTTCTTC.

The chain uses TRBV12-3 or TRBV12-4 and TRBJ1-2, with TRBD1 as a possible D gene (5 bases). This CDR3 has 11 residues. V was shortened by 4 bases and J by 12 bases, with 12 bases between the two germline ends. The CDR3 coding sequence is TGTGCCAGCAGTTCCGGGACGGAGCACACCTTC. Translated: CASSSGTEHTF.

This chain links TRBV6-6 with TRBJ1-1; D unclear. This CDR3 is built from 13 residues. The germline CDR1 and CDR2 sequences are MNHNY and SVGAGI (reference sequence). The V gene lost 7 bases and the J gene lost 0 bases, with 9 bases spanning the gap. CDR3 coding DNA: TGTGCCAGCACCCCACACTTGAACACTGAAGCTTTCTTT. Protein sequence: CASTPHLNTEAFF.

V is TRBV5-1 and J is TRBJ2-3, with 11 bases that match TRBD2. The CDR3 is 15 residues long. Germline CDR1 and CDR2: SGHRS and YFSETQ. V shed 7 bases, J shed 1 base, and the junction held 5 bases outside the gene matches. The CDR3: CASELGLAGTDTQYF. In DNA form, the CDR3 reads TGCGCCAGCGAGTTGGGACTAGCGGGCACAGATACGCAGTATTTT.

The chain employs TRBV4-3 and TRBJ2-3; 12 positions match TRBD2. Germline V gene lookup returns CDR1 LGHNA and CDR2 YSLEER. This CDR3 is built from 16 residues. With V trimmed by 2 bases and J by 7 bases, 7 bases remained unmatched. CDR3 nucleotides: TGCGCCAGCAGCCAAATGACTAGCGGGAGTTTAAATACGCAGTATTTT. Its translation is CASSQMTSGSLNTQYF.

This clone appeared once. The chain couples TRBV24-1 to TRBJ2-6; possible D gene TRBD1, 5 bases. The germline V gene has CDR1 KGHDR and CDR2 SFDVKD. The ends were cut back, 5 bases at V and 0 bases at J, with 10 bases in the middle. There are 16 residues in the CDR3. The DNA of the CDR3 is TGTGCCACCAGTGTCCTAAGGGGCTCTGGGGCCAACGTCCTGACTTTC. It is translated as CATSVLRGSGANVLTF.

V gene TRBV3-1 (or the pseudogene TRBV3-2) combines with J gene TRBJ1-2, with TRBD1 matching 9 bases. CDR1 and CDR2 (germline): LGHDT, YNNKEL (reference sequence). V dropped 6 bases and J dropped 8; count of bases not matched to a gene: 7. This CDR3 spans 13 amino acids. The CDR3 here is CASSFGQGRGYTF. CDR3 DNA: TGTGCCAGCAGTTTCGGACAGGGGCGAGGCTACACCTTC.

Comment on this clone: The junction departs from germline at one end; a sequencing error may be responsible. The chain uses TRBV7-9 and TRBJ1-1; D is unresolved. The CDR3 extends over 12 amino acids. Germline V gene data show CDR1 as SEHNR and CDR2 as FQNEAQ (reference sequence). The CDR3 DNA reads TGTGCCAGCAGTCGTCTCTCCGGGCTTTCGGTCTTT. Translation: CASSRLSGLSVF.

The chain joins TRBV6-5 to TRBJ1-5; D ambiguous. In germline, CDR1 is MNHEY, CDR2 SVGAGI. The CDR3 contains 14 residues. The V end was cut by 4 bases, the J end by 5 bases, with 12 bases between. CDR3 nucleotide sequence: TGTGCCAGCAGTTCGTGGGGTGGGTATCAGCCCCAGCATTTT. Translated, it gives CASSSWGGYQPQHF.

The chain has TRBV10-2 and TRBJ1-5; D is possibly TRBD1 (6 bases). V was trimmed by 4 bases and J by 4 bases, leaving 8 bases between them. CDR1 is WSHSY, CDR2 SAAADI, per germline. The CDR3 is 13 amino acids. The CDR3 DNA is TGCGCCAGCAGTGGGACAGCTAATCAGCCCCAGCATTTT. Protein product: CASSGTANQPQHF.

The chain has TRBV3-1 (or the pseudogene TRBV3-2) and TRBJ2-5; 9 bases align to TRBD2. The CDR3 sequence is 15 residues long. V was pared by 3 bases and J by 5 bases, with 7 bases of the junction left unmatched. Germline-derived CDR1 and CDR2 are LGHDT and YNNKEL (reference sequence). The CDR3 loop is CASSHPGLAGETQYF. In DNA, the CDR3 is TGTGCCAGCAGCCACCCGGGACTAGCAGGGGAGACCCAGTACTTC.

The chain has TRBV5-4 and TRBJ2-1; no definite D call. With 0 bases removed from V and 9 bases from J, the gap between germline ends came to 4 bases. The CDR3 has 11 residues. Germline V gene data show CDR1 as SGHNT and CDR2 as YYREEE (reference sequence). The CDR3 here is CASSLAGEQFF. The DNA for the CDR3 is TGTGCCAGCAGCTTGGCGGGTGAGCAGTTCTTC.

The chain carries TRBV4-3 and TRBJ1-2; 7 bases fit TRBD1. In germline, CDR1 is LGHNA, CDR2 YSLEER. The CDR3 length is 16 residues. V was pared by 6 bases and J by 4 bases, with 14 bases of the junction left unmatched. The CDR3 DNA follows: TGCGCCAGCAGGATGATTGGACAGGACGAAGTCTATGGCTACACCTTC. It is translated as CASRMIGQDEVYGYTF.

The chain joins TRBV5-1 to TRBJ1-2; D not resolved. The CDR3 has 14 residues. Germline lookup yields CDR1 SGHRS and CDR2 YFSETQ. Trimming left V 2 bases short and J 2 bases short, with 10 bases between. This CDR3 is CASSLETTNYGYTF. The CDR3 DNA reads TGCGCCAGCAGCTTAGAGACCACGAACTATGGCTACACCTTC.

The V and J genes are TRBV5-4 and TRBJ2-7; D not resolved. This CDR3 comprises 15 residues. Germline V gene sequence: CDR1 SGHNT, CDR2 YYREEE (reference sequence). V was pared by 1 base and J by 5 bases, with 16 bases between. CDR3 nucleotide sequence: TGTGCCAGCAGCTTGTCAGTTGGGGTAGGGCACGAGCAGTACTTC. It specifies CASSLSVGVGHEQYF.

The chain recombines TRBV3-1 (or the pseudogene TRBV3-2) with TRBJ1-5; 9 bases align to TRBD1. The V and J ends lost 6 bases and 3 bases, in that order; junction bases with no gene match: 6. CDR1 LGHDT and CDR2 YNNKEL come from the germline V gene (reference sequence). The CDR3 extends over 15 amino acids. The CDR3 sequence is CASSPDRGVNQPQHF. DNA for the CDR3: TGTGCCAGCAGTCCGGACAGGGGAGTCAATCAGCCCCAGCATTTT.

The chain joins TRBV5-4 to TRBJ2-7; 9 bases match TRBD1. Germline V gene data show CDR1 as SGHNT and CDR2 as YYREEE (reference sequence). The CDR3 contains 13 residues. V lost 7 bases, J lost 2 bases, and 4 bases stayed unmatched. CDR3 nucleotide sequence: TGTGCCAGCGGAGACAGGGGGACCTACGAGCAGTACTTC. Its protein product is CASGDRGTYEQYF.

CDR3 nucleotide sequence: TGTGCCAGCAAAGACAGGAGCTCCTATAATTCACCCCTCCACTTT. Its translation: CASKDRSSYNSPLHF. This chain joins TRBV2 and TRBJ1-6; possibly TRBD1 for D (6 bases). V dropped 7 bases and J dropped 0 bases, with 10 bases sitting between them. The germline V gene encodes CDR1 SNHLY and CDR2 FYNNEI. CDR3 length: 15 residues.

The chain links TRBV3-1 (or the pseudogene TRBV3-2) to TRBJ1-3; the match to TRBD1 covers 8 bases. Per the germline V gene, CDR1 is LGHDT and CDR2 is YNNKEL (reference sequence). V shed 0 bases, J shed 0 bases, and the junction held 10 bases outside the gene matches. This CDR3 contains 19 residues. The CDR3 protein is CASSQDLDRVLYSGNTIYF. CDR3 in DNA: TGTGCCAGCAGCCAAGATCTGGACAGGGTTCTTTACTCTGGAAACACCATATATTTT.

DNA for the CDR3: TGTGCCAGCAGTTACAGCTATGGCTACACCTTC. It specifies CASSYSYGYTF. J is TRBJ1-2 and V is TRBV6-6; no clear D gene. Trimming took 2 bases from V and 4 from J, leaving 2 bases between them. CDR1 and CDR2 (germline): MNHNY, SVGAGI (reference sequence). The CDR3 totals 11 residues.

The chain recombines TRBV18 with TRBJ2-2; D not resolved. Deletions cut 2 bases from V and 5 bases from J, with 15 bases between. Per germline, CDR1 KGHSH and CDR2 LQKENI. This CDR3 comprises 16 residues. The CDR3 loop is CASSPRRPLRTGELFF. The CDR3 DNA reads TGTGCCAGCTCACCAAGGAGACCACTAAGGACCGGGGAGCTGTTTTTT. The full variable domain, rest sourced from reference TRBV18 and TRBJ2-2, is NAGVMQNPRHLVRRRGQEARLRCSPMKGHSHVYWYRQLPEEGLKFMVYLQKENIIDESGMPKERFSAEFPKEGPSILRIQQVVRGDSAAYFCASSPRRPLRTGELFFGEGSRLTVL.

The chain combines TRBV3-1 (or the pseudogene TRBV3-2) with TRBJ2-7; 10 bases align to TRBD2. CDR3 length equals 16 residues. CDR1 and CDR2 from the germline V gene are LGHDT and YNNKEL (reference sequence). J gave up 7 bases and V 1 base, and 10 bases lay outside the gene matches. Here the CDR3 reads CASSQGGRLAGDEQYF. The CDR3 DNA sequence: TGTGCCAGCAGCCAAGGGGGTCGGCTAGCGGGAGATGAGCAGTACTTC.

The V gene is TRBV15, the J gene TRBJ1-3; tentatively, D is TRBD1 (6 bases). This CDR3 contains 14 residues. The ends were cut back, 5 bases at V and 0 bases at J, with 8 bases in the middle. CDR1 is LNHNV, CDR2 YYDKDF, per germline (reference sequence). The CDR3, as DNA: TGTGCCACCAGCCCGGACAGCTCTGGAAACACCATATATTTT. Translated, it gives CATSPDSSGNTIYF.